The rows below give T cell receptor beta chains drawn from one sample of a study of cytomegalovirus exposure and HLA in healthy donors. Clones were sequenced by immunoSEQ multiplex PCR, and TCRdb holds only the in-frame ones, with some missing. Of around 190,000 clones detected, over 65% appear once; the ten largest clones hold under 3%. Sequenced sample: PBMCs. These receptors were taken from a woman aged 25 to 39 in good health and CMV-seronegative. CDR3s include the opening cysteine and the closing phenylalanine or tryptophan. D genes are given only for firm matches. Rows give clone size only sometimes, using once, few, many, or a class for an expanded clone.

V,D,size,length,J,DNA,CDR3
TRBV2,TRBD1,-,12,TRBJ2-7,TGTGCCAGTTACGGGACAGCCTACGAGCAGTACTTC,CASYGTAYEQYF
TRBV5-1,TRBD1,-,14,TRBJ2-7,TGCGCCAGCAGCTTGGAGGGACAGTACTACGAGCAGTACTTC,CASSLEGQYYEQYF
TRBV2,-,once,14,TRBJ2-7,TGTGCCAGCACCCAAGGGGTTTTTCGCTACGAGCAGTACTTC,CASTQGVFRYEQYF
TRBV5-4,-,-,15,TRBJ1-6,TGTGCCAGCAGCTTTTCCCTGGGGGGAAAATCACCCCTCCACTTT,CASSFSLGGKSPLHF
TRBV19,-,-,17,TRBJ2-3,TGTGCCAGTAGTCCCCGCCGGACAGCTGGCACAGGAGATACGCAGTATTTT,CASSPRRTAGTGDTQYF
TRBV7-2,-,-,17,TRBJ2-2,TGTGCCAGCAGCCCTGGTGGGAGTATTGCGAACACCGGGGAGCTGTTTTTT,CASSPGGSIANTGELFF
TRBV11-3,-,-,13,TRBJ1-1,TGTGCCAGCAGCTTGGGGGGGAACACTGAAGCTTTCTTT,CASSLGGNTEAFF
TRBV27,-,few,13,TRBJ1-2,TGTGCCAGCAGTTTAAGTTGGCGGGCAGGCTACACCTTC,CASSLSWRAGYTF
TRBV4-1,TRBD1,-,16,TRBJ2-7,TGCGCCAGCAGCCTCCATCCGGGCGACAGGGGCTACGAGCAGTACTTC,CASSLHPGDRGYEQYF
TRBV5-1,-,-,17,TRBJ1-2,TGCGCCAGCAGCTCTACCTCGGGGGGGACCGGGAATTATGGCTACACCTTC,CASSSTSGGTGNYGYTF
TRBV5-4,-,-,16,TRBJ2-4,TGTGCCAGCAGCTCCCTTACAGGGACGAACCCTGGCATTCAGTACTTC,CASSSLTGTNPGIQYF
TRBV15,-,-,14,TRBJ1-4,TGTGCCACCAGCAAGGGACTTCGGGATGAAAAACTGTTTTTT,CATSKGLRDEKLFF
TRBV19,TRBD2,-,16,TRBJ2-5,TGTGCCACCACCGGACTAGCGGGGGGGCGGGGAGAGACCCAGTACTTC,CATTGLAGGRGETQYF
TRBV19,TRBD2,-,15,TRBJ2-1,TGTGCCAGTAGTATGCGGGAGGGCGGTAGGAATGAGCAGTTCTTC,CASSMREGGRNEQFF
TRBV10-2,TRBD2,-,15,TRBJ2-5,TGCGCCAGCAGACCGGGACTAGCGGATCCGGAGACCCAGTACTTC,CASRPGLADPETQYF
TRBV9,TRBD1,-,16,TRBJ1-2,TGTGCCAGCAGCCCGAGATCCGGGACAGGAGTCTATGGCTACACCTTC,CASSPRSGTGVYGYTF
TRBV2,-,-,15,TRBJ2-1,TGTGCCAGCACGGTGGCAGGGGGGTCCTACAATGAGCAGTTCTTC,CASTVAGGSYNEQFF
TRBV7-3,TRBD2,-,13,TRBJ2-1,TGTGCCAGCAACCTAGTGGGGGGGTCAAGACAGTTCTTC,CASNLVGGSRQFF
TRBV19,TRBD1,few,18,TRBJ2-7,TGTGCCAGTAGTCCGATGACAGGGGGCGGATATCAACCCTACGAGCAGTACTTC,CASSPMTGGGYQPYEQYF